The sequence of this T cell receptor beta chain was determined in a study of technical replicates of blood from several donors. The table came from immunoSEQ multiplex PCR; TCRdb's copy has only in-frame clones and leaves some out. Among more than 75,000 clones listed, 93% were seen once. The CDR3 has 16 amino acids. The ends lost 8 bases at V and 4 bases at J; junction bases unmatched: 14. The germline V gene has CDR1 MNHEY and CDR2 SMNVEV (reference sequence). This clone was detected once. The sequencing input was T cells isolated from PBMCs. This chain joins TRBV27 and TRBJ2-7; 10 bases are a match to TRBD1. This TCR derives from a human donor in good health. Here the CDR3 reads CASAKSQDRGVYEQYF. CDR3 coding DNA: TGTGCCAGCGCTAAGAGTCAGGACAGGGGGGTATACGAGCAGTACTTC.